This entry describes one TCR beta chain. Its target is unknown. Source material for PBMCs was 10 ml fresh peripheral blood. The CDR3 is 14 residues long. With V trimmed by 6 bases and J by 2 bases, 7 bases remained unmatched. Germline CDR1 and CDR2: SQVTM and ANQGSEA. There were TCR beta CDR3 regions amplified from RNA transcripts. TCR CDR3 underwent first-round RT-PCR with the HTBI primer set. TCRdb passed the multiplex PCR reads through MiXCR, listing each CDR3 protein once. Counted here are hundreds of thousands of distinct CDR3 sequences, around 13% occurring once; the ten biggest clones make up approximately 12%. This entry is derived from a study of T cells in Graves' hyperthyroidism and ophthalmopathy. Regarding the study as a whole: Stable hyperthyroidism was separated from ophthalmopathy by a model based on 13 V-J features.

This TCR came from a woman aged 50 to 65 with Graves' ophthalmopathy. The genes are TRBV29-1 and TRBJ2-1, with TRBD2 matching over 7 bases. Sequences were obtained from blood. The CDR3: CSVDTSVTYNEQFF. As DNA, the CDR3 is TGCAGCGTCGATACTAGCGTTACCTACAATGAGCAGTTCTTC.